This passage covers 22 T cell receptor beta chains from one sample sequenced in a study of blood T cell repertoires in COVID-19. The repertoire was sequenced with immunoSEQ multiplex PCR; TCRdb's copy has only in-frame clones and lacks some. Seen here are hundreds of thousands of clones, about four fifths observed once, and the top ten hold 3% to 4%. The source material was PBMCs or T cells enriched from blood (not recorded which). Every receptor here comes from a woman aged 55-70 years who had recovered from COVID-19.

The chain employs TRBV7-9 and TRBJ2-7; 9 bases line up with TRBD2. V gave up 2 bases and J gave up 0 bases; unmatched junction bases: 5. Germline assignment: CDR1 SEHNR and CDR2 FQNEAQ (reference sequence). The CDR3 runs to 16 residues. The CDR3 here is CASSLTTSGYSYEQYF. The CDR3, as DNA: TGTGCCAGCAGCTTAACCACTAGCGGGTACTCCTACGAGCAGTACTTC.

The genes are TRBV7-9 and TRBJ1-5; maybe TRBD1 (5 bases). CDR1 and CDR2 from the germline V gene are SEHNR and FQNEAQ (reference sequence). V was cut by 1 base and J by 3 bases, with 7 bases left in between. The CDR3 runs 14 residues. CDR3 region: CASSLDRYNQPQHF. Here the CDR3 DNA reads TGTGCCAGCAGCTTAGACAGGTACAATCAGCCCCAGCATTTT.

The chain carries TRBV7-9 and TRBJ1-4; TRBD1 matches 7 bases. The CDR3 runs 13 residues. The V gene's germline CDR1 is SEHNR and CDR2 FQNEAQ (reference sequence). V shed 5 bases, J shed 7 bases, and the junction held 4 bases outside the gene matches. CDR3 in amino acids: CASSERTGEKLFF. The CDR3 nucleotides read TGTGCCAGCAGCGAAAGGACAGGTGAAAAACTGTTTTTT.

The chain couples TRBV2 to TRBJ2-5, with a tentative D call TRBD2 (5 bases). V was shortened by 7 bases and J by 5 bases, with 17 bases between the two germline ends. Germline V gene lookup returns CDR1 SNHLY and CDR2 FYNNEI. The CDR3 spans 14 residues. CDR3 in amino acids: CASNLVGMRETQYF. The CDR3 DNA reads as TGTGCCAGCAATCTCGTCGGGATGCGTGAGACCCAGTACTTC.

The chain carries TRBV7-9 and TRBJ2-3; D is possibly TRBD2 (6 bases). CDR3 length equals 15 residues. The V end lost 0 bases, the J end lost 1 base, and 8 bases lay between the germline ends. Germline CDR1 is SEHNR and CDR2 is FQNEAQ (reference sequence). CDR3 residues: CASSLAVAGTDTQYF. As DNA, the CDR3 is TGTGCCAGCAGCTTAGCGGTAGCGGGCACAGATACGCAGTATTTT.

Only a few counts were recorded for this clone. This chain connects TRBV9 to TRBJ1-2; weak D call: TRBD1 (6 bases). The CDR3 has 16 amino acids. The germline CDR1 and CDR2 sequences are SGDLS and YYNGEE. V gave up 0 bases and J gave up 4 bases, with 16 bases separating them. As DNA, the CDR3 is TGTGCCAGCAGCGTAGCCGGGGGGCCCCATCCCTATGGCTACACCTTC. Protein: CASSVAGGPHPYGYTF.

V usage is TRBV2 and J usage is TRBJ2-1, with 9 bases fitting TRBD2. The J segment lost 0 bases and the V segment lost 3 bases, leaving 12 bases of the junction unmatched. This CDR3 has 19 residues. Per the germline V gene, CDR1 is SNHLY and CDR2 is FYNNEI. CDR3 protein: CASSDSEAGGLSSYNEQFF. CDR3 coding DNA: TGTGCCAGCAGTGATTCGGAAGCGGGGGGATTGAGCTCCTACAATGAGCAGTTCTTC.

The rearrangement links TRBV15 to TRBJ2-7; 7 bases agree with TRBD1. The CDR3 length is 15 residues. The V gene's germline CDR1 is LNHNV and CDR2 YYDKDF (reference sequence). V trimming: 0 bases; J trimming: 6 bases; junction bases outside the gene matches: 8. The CDR3 here is CATSRDLRAGGEQYF. In DNA form, the CDR3 reads TGTGCCACCAGCAGAGATCTCAGGGCAGGGGGCGAGCAGTACTTC.

The chain is built from TRBV7-3 and TRBJ1-1; D uncertain. Looked up from germline, CDR1 is SGHTA and CDR2 is FQGTGA. The CDR3 is made up of 13 amino acids. V was trimmed by 2 bases and J by 5 bases, leaving 9 bases between them. CDR3 region: CASSLGSATEAFF. The CDR3 bases are TGTGCCAGCAGCTTAGGCTCAGCGACTGAAGCTTTCTTT.

V usage is TRBV5-6 and J usage is TRBJ1-6; no reliable D call. Trimming removed 4 bases from V and 0 bases from J, with 11 bases in between. This CDR3 region has 16 residues. Per germline, CDR1 SGHDT and CDR2 YYEEEE. CDR3 sequence (DNA): TGTGCCAGCAGCGCCCTGGCAGGCTCCTATAATTCACCCCTCCACTTT. This translates into CASSALAGSYNSPLHF.

Written as DNA, the CDR3 is TGTGCCAGTAGTATAGCAGGGTCACGTAATCAGCCCCAGCATTTT. This sequence encodes CASSIAGSRNQPQHF. V gene TRBV19 combines with J gene TRBJ1-5, with a weak D call TRBD1 (5 bases). The CDR3 has 15 amino acids. Germline values: CDR1 LNHDA, CDR2 SQIVND (reference sequence). V was cut by 1 base and J by 4 bases, with 11 bases left in between.

The genes are TRBV11-2 and TRBJ2-1, with 8 positions matching TRBD2. The CDR3 is 15 amino acids. The trim removed 5 bases at V and 7 bases at J, leaving 10 bases unmatched. Germline V gene sequence: CDR1 SGHAT, CDR2 FQNNGV. CDR3 protein: CASSLPGTSLNEQFF. In DNA form, the CDR3 reads TGTGCCAGCAGCCTACCCGGGACTAGTCTGAATGAGCAGTTCTTC.

V usage is TRBV16 and J usage is TRBJ2-1; 7 nucleotides line up with TRBD1. The length of the CDR3 is 15 residues. Germline values: CDR1 KGHSY, CDR2 FQNENV. J gave up 10 bases and V 2 bases, and 11 bases lay outside the gene matches. CDR3: CASSQRVGQSIEQFF. CDR3 nucleotides: TGTGCCAGCAGCCAACGCGTGGGACAGTCGATAGAGCAGTTCTTC. The whole variable domain, filled in from reference TRBV16 and TRBJ2-1, reads GEEVAQTPKHLVRGEGQKAKLYCAPIKGHSYVFWYQQVLKNEFKFLISFQNENVFDETGMPKERFSAKCLPNSPCSLEIQATKLEDSAVYFCASSQRVGQSIEQFFGPGTRLTVL.

This chain uses TRBV27 with TRBJ1-2, with no clear D. Germline-derived CDR1 and CDR2 are MNHEY and SMNVEV (reference sequence). The CDR3 is made up of 12 amino acids. V lost 4 bases and J 8 bases, leaving 11 bases between the germline ends. CDR3 DNA: TGTGCCAGCAGTTCATCCTCGGTCGGCTACACCTTC. This codes for CASSSSSVGYTF.

The chain has TRBV7-8 and TRBJ2-1; TRBD2 aligns across 7 bases. CDR3 length: 15 residues. J was trimmed by 4 bases and V by 1 base; bases with no gene match: 4. Germline V lookup: CDR1 SGHVS, CDR2 FQNEAQ. CDR3 residues: CASSLGVSGYNEQFF. CDR3 sequence (DNA): TGTGCCAGCAGCTTAGGGGTTAGCGGGTACAATGAGCAGTTCTTC.

This clone is a singleton in its sample. The V call is TRBV11-2, the J call TRBJ2-5; 7 bases map to TRBD2. This CDR3 is built from 14 residues. Germline CDR1 reads SGHAT; CDR2 reads FQNNGV. J was trimmed by 5 bases and V by 5 bases; bases with no gene match: 8. CDR3 nucleotides: TGTGCCAGCAGCCCGCGACTAGCTCGGGAGACCCAGTACTTC. Protein: CASSPRLARETQYF.

CDR3 loop: CATSETGVNTGELFF. The CDR3 DNA is TGTGCCACCAGTGAGACCGGGGTGAACACCGGGGAGCTGTTTTTT. The chain joins TRBV24-1 to TRBJ2-2; D is perhaps TRBD2 (5 bases). Germline CDR1 is KGHDR and CDR2 is SFDVKD. The V end lost 4 bases, the J end lost 1 base, and 9 bases lay between the germline ends. The length of the CDR3 is 15 residues.

This clone was detected a few times. The chain joins TRBV7-2 to TRBJ2-7, with D perhaps TRBD2 (7 bases). Trimming took off 1 base at V and 0 bases at J, with 19 bases between the two ends. The germline CDR1 and CDR2 sequences are SGHTA and FQGNSA. This CDR3 spans 18 amino acids. The CDR3 loop is CASSLEMGGWTASYEQYF. The CDR3 bases are TGTGCCAGCAGCTTAGAGATGGGGGGGTGGACAGCCTCCTACGAGCAGTACTTC.

The rearrangement joins TRBV18 to TRBJ1-1, with 7 positions matching TRBD1. Germline V lookup: CDR1 KGHSH, CDR2 LQKENI. The CDR3 runs to 14 residues. The ends lost 1 base at V and 3 bases at J; junction bases unmatched: 2. CDR3 sequence (DNA): TGTGCCAGCTCACCACAGGGGGCGGACACTGAAGCTTTCTTT. It encodes CASSPQGADTEAFF.

The J gene is TRBJ2-1, the V gene TRBV27, with 8 nucleotides matching TRBD2. CDR3 length: 15 residues. Germline V gene data show CDR1 as MNHEY and CDR2 as SMNVEV (reference sequence). V trimming: 6 bases; J trimming: 7 bases; junction bases outside the gene matches: 11. CDR3 amino acids: CASRLRRGGPNEQFF. Here the CDR3 DNA reads TGTGCCAGCAGGCTCCGACGGGGGGGCCCGAATGAGCAGTTCTTC.

This chain links TRBV5-1 with TRBJ1-1, with TRBD1 matching over 8 bases. The CDR3 runs to 15 residues. Germline CDR1 and CDR2: SGHRS and YFSETQ. Germline trimming cut 4 bases from V and 8 bases from J; bases unmatched to any gene: 13. The CDR3, as DNA: TGCGCCAGCAGCCACGACAGGGGCGCCGGGGAGGAAGCTTTCTTT. It is translated as CASSHDRGAGEEAFF. The entire variable domain, with the rest obtained from reference TRBV5-1 and TRBJ1-1, is as follows: KAGVTQTPRYLIKTRGQQVTLSCSPISGHRSVSWYQQTPGQGLQFLFEYFSETQRNKGNFPGRFSGRQFSNSRSEMNVSTLELGDSALYLCASSHDRGAGEEAFFGQGTRLTVV.

The chain couples TRBV6-5 to TRBJ1-2; D gene unclear. The V gene lost 2 bases and the J gene lost 5 bases, with 12 bases spanning the gap. Looked up from germline, CDR1 is MNHEY and CDR2 is SVGAGI. The CDR3 is 14 residues long. The CDR3 spells CASSYRASAYGYTF. Here the CDR3 DNA reads TGTGCCAGCAGTTACCGCGCCAGCGCATATGGCTACACCTTC.